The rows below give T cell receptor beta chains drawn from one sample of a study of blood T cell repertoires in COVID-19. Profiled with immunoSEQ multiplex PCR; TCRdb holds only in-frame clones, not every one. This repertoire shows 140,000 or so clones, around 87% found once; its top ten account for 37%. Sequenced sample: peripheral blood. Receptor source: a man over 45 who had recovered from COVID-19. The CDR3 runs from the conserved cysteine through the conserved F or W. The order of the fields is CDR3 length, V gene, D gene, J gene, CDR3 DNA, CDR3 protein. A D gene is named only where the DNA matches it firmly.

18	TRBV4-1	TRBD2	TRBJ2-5	TGCGCCAGCAGCCTTACTAGCGGGGGGAGTTTGTACCAAGAGACCCAGTACTTC	CASSLTSGGSLYQETQYF
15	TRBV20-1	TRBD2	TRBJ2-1	TGCAGTGCTAGTGGGACTAGCGGGAAATACAATGAGCAGTTCTTC	CSASGTSGKYNEQFF
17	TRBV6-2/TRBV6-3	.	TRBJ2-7	TGTGCCAGCAGTTACTGGTCGGAGAAAGGGGCCTCCTACGAGCAGTACTTC	CASSYWSEKGASYEQYF
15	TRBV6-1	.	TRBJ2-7	TGTGCCAGCAGTGAAGCGTCAGGGACAGCGGGCGAGCAGTACTTC	CASSEASGTAGEQYF
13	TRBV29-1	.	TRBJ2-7	TGCAGCGTCAGGCTCGCGGACACCTACGAGCAGTACTTC	CSVRLADTYEQYF
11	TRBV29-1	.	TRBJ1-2	TGCAGCGATAGGACAGCCTATGGCTACACCTTC	CSDRTAYGYTF
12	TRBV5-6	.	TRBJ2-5	TGTGCCAGCAGCTTCCGGGGGGAGACCCAGTACTTC	CASSFRGETQYF
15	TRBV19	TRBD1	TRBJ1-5	TGTGCCAGTAGTAAAGACGACAGGGGCAATCAGCCCCAGCATTTT	CASSKDDRGNQPQHF
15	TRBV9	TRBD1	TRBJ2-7	TGTGCCAGCAGCCCGAGAGGACAGGCCACCTACGAGCAGTACTTC	CASSPRGQATYEQYF
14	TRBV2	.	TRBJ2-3	TGTGCCACCACGCCAGGGGTTAGCACAGATACGCAGTATTTT	CATTPGVSTDTQYF
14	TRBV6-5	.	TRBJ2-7	TGTGCCAGCAGTTACTCGAGGCACTCCTACGAGCAGTACTTC	CASSYSRHSYEQYF
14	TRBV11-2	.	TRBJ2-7	TGTGCCAGCAGTCCGACCGGGACTTTTTACGAGCAGTACTTC	CASSPTGTFYEQYF
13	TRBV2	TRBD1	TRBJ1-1	TGTGCCAGCAGTGACCGGACAGGGGTTGAGGCTTTCTTT	CASSDRTGVEAFF
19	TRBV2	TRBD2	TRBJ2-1	TGTGCCAGCAGTGAAGCGGGGGCCTCTAGCGGGGGGGCCTACAATGAGCAGTTCTTC	CASSEAGASSGGAYNEQFF